The T cell receptor (beta chain) described here comes from a study of cytomegalovirus exposure and HLA in healthy donors. Study context: The use of the same platform for the 90 to 150 validation repertoires and the roughly 630 first-cohort repertoires was reported by a later analysis.

From the roughly 120-subject validation cohort, which was separate from the approximately 700-subject first cohort, the donors were drawn. This clone was counted between two and nine times. Its specificity is unknown. The method was immunoSEQ multiplex PCR; TCRdb's version includes in-frame clones alone and lacks a portion of them. The sample lists 150,000 to 200,000 clones; about four fifths were seen once. Germline CDR1 reads SGHDN; CDR2 reads FVKESK. This CDR3 is 15 amino acids long. J was trimmed by 2 bases and V by 0 bases; bases with no gene match: 3. Study-wide findings and caveats: Most TCRs appeared rarely, but some public TCRs recurred in many donors. Some TCR beta chains (more than 150 of them) were listed as cytomegalovirus-associated.

The rearrangement joins TRBV14 to TRBJ1-2; 7 bases agree with TRBD1. The sequence was obtained from a man aged 25-45 years in good health and CMV-seropositive. Material for sequencing was PBMCs. The CDR3 protein is CASSQDPGGNYGYTF. The CDR3 bases are TGTGCCAGCAGCCAAGATCCAGGGGGAAACTATGGCTACACCTTC. Full variable domain (outside the CDR3, taken from reference TRBV14 and TRBJ1-2): EAGVTQFPSHSVIEKGQTVTLRCDPISGHDNLYWYRRVMGKEIKFLLHFVKESKQDESGMPNNRFLAERTGGTYSTLKVQPAELEDSGVYFCASSQDPGGNYGYTFGSGTRLTVV.